A single TCR beta chain is shown here with its context. The CDR3 extends over 15 amino acids. From germline, CDR1 is PRHDT and CDR2 FYEKMQ (reference sequence). The junction had 3 bases not matched to a gene; V was cut back by 4 bases and J by 2 bases. This specimen belongs to a study of blood T cell repertoires in COVID-19. About the research overall: The samples span acute and convalescent COVID-19 from the United States, Italy and Spain. T cells, B-cell-depleted T cells, or PBMCs provided the cDNA or gDNA that served as material.

Original methodology: Estimation of nucleated cell counts was performed using reference gene primer amplification. This table comes from immunoSEQ multiplex PCR, and its TCRdb copy is limited to in-frame clones, with some not included. V, J and clone size derive from that table, while D and trimming were established from the DNA sequence. This sample yields tens of thousands of clones, of which about 89% are seen a single time; under 15% belongs to the top ten. V is TRBV13 and J is TRBJ2-3; the match to TRBD2 covers 10 bases. Sequencing was performed on peripheral blood. This TCR derives from a man aged 70 or older with active COVID-19. The CDR3: CASSSGLANTDTQYF. CDR3 bases: TGTGCCAGCAGCTCGGGACTAGCGAACACAGATACGCAGTATTTT.